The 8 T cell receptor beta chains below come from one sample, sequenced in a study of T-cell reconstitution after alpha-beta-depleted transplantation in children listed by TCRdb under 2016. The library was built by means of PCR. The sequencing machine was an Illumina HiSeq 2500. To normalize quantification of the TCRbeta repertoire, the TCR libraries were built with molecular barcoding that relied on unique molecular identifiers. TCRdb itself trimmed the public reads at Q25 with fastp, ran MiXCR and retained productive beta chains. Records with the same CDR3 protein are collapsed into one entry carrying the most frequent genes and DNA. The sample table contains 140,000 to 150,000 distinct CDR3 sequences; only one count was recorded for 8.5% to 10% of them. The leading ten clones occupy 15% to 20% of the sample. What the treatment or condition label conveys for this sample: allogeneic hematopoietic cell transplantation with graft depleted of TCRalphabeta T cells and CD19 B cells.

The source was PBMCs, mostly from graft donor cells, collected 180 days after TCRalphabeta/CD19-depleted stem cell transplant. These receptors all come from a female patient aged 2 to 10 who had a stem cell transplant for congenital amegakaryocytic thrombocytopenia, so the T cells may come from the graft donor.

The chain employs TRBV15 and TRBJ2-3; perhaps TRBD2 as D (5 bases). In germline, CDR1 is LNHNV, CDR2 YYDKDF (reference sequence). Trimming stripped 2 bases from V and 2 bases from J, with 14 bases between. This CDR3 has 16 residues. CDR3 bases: TGTGCCACCAGCAGAAGACCACACCGGGACACAGATACGCAGTATTTT. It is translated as CATSRRPHRDTDTQYF.

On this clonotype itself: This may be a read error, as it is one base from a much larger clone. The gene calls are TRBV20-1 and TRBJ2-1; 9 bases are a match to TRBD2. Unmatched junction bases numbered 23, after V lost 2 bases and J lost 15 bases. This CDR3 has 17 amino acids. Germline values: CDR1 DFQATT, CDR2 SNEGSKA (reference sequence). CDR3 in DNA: TGCAGTGCTAGACCTTGGCAGGGGGAGATGGGACTAGCAGGGTGGTTCTTC. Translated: CSARPWQGEMGLAGWFF.

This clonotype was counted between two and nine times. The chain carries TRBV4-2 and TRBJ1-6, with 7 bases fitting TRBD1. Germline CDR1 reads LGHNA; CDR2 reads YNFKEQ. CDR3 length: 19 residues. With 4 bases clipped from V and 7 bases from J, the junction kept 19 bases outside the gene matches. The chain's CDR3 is CASSRRQGPSRWGNSPLHF. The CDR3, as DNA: TGTGCCAGCAGCCGACGACAGGGCCCTTCGAGGTGGGGAAATTCACCCCTCCACTTT.

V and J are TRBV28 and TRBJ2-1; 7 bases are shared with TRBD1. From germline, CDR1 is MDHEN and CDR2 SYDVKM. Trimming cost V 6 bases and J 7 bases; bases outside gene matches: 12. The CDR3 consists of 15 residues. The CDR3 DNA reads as TGTGCCAGCAGGACCGGGACAGCCTTTTGGAATGAGCAGTTCTTC. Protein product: CASRTGTAFWNEQFF.

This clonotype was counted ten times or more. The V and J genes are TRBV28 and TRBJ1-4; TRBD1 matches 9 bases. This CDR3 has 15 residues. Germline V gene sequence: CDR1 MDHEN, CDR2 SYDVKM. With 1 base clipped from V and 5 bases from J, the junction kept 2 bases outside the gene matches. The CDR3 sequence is CASSLYRGLNEKLFF. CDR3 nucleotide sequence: TGTGCCAGCAGTTTATACAGGGGGCTAAATGAAAAACTGTTTTTT.

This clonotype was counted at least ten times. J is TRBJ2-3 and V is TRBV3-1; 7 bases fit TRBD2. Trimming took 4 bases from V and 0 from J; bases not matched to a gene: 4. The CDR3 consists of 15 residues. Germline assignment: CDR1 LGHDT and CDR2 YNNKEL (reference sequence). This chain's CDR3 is CASSPSGTSTDTQYF. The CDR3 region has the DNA TGTGCCAGCAGCCCTAGCGGCACTAGCACAGATACGCAGTATTTT.

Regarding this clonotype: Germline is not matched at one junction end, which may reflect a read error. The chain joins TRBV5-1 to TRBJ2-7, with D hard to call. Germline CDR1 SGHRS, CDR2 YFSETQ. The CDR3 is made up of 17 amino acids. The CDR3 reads CVSSLGWAPYISYEQYF. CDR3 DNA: TGCGTCAGCAGCTTGGGGTGGGCCCCATACATATCCTACGAGCAGTACTTC.

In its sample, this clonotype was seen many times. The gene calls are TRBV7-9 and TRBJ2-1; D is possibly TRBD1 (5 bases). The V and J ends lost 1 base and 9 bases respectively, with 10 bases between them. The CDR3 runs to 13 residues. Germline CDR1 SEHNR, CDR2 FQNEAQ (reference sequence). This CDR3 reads CASSLDQRGEQFF. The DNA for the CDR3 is TGTGCCAGCAGCTTAGACCAAAGGGGTGAGCAGTTCTTC.